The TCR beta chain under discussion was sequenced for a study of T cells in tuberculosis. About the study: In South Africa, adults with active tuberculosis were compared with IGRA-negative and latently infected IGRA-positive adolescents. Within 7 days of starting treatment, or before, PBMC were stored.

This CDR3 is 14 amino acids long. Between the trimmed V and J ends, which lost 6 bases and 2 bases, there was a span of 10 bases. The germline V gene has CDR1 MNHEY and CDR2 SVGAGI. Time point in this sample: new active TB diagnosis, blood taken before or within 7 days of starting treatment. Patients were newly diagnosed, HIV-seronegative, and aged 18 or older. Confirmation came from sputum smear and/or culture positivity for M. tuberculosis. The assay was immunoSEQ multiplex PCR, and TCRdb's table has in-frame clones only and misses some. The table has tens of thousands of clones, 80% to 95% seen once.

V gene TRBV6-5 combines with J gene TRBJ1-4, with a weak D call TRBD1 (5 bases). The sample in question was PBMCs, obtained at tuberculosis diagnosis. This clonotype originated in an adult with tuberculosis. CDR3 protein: CASSRGGTNEKLFF. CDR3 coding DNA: TGTGCCAGCAGCCGGGGGGGGACTAATGAAAAACTGTTTTTT.